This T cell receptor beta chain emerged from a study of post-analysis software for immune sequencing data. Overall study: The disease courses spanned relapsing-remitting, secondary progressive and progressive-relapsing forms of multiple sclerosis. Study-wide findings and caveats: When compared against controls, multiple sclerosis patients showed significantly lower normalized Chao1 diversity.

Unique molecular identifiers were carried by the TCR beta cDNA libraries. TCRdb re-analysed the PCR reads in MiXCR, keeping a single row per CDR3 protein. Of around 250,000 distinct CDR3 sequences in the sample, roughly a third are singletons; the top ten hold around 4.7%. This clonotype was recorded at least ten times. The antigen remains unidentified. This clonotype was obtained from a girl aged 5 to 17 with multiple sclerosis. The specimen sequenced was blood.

The chain's CDR3 is CASSLPGTGREKLFF. CDR3 in DNA: TGTGCCAGCAGTTTGCCAGGGACAGGGCGGGAAAAACTGTTTTTT. The V gene is TRBV28, the J gene TRBJ1-4; 9 nucleotides match TRBD1. Germline lookup yields CDR1 MDHEN and CDR2 SYDVKM. The V and J ends lost 3 bases and 8 bases, in that order; junction bases with no gene match: 7. The CDR3 sequence is 15 residues long.